This T cell receptor beta chain was obtained from a study of CD8+ T cells in alopecia areata. Notes on the study in general: Normal scalp had lower clonality than lesional scalp, with alopecia totalis/universalis lesions showing this most strongly.

This clone has just a few counts. As yet, its antigen is unknown. There are 14 residues in the CDR3. V was clipped by 0 bases and J by 1 base, with 5 bases between them. Germline-derived CDR1 and CDR2 are SGHDT and YYEEEE. cDNA prepared by RNA extraction and subsequent reverse transcription served as the template for sequencing. This table comes from immunoSEQ multiplex PCR, and its TCRdb copy is limited to in-frame clones, with some not included. The table lists about 110,000 clones, around 55% of them singletons, with 20% to 25% in the top ten. The TCR comes from a human donor in good health. The chain combines TRBV5-6 with TRBJ2-1; D remains ambiguous. Sequenced: CD8+ T cells sorted from blood. As DNA, the CDR3 is TGTGCCAGCAGCTTGGGGGGATCCTACAATGAGCAGTTCTTC. This sequence encodes CASSLGGSYNEQFF.